A selection of T cell receptor beta chains follows, all from one sample in a study of cytomegalovirus exposure and HLA in healthy donors. Profiled with immunoSEQ multiplex PCR; TCRdb holds only in-frame clones, not every one. This sample carries about 400,000 clones, 86% of them seen once, and the ten largest clones take 0.83%. The sample consisted of PBMCs. Receptors originate from a woman between 18 and 30 years old in good health and CMV-seronegative. CDR3s include the opening cysteine and the closing phenylalanine or tryptophan. Fields, in order: clone size, V gene, D gene, J gene, CDR3 DNA, CDR3 protein. D genes are given only for firm matches. Size is omitted from some rows. Given values are once, few, many or a class for expanded clones.

clone size: -
V gene: TRBV28
D gene: -
J gene: TRBJ2-7
CDR3 DNA: TGTGCCAGCAGGACTACCGCCTCCTACGAGCAGTACTTC
CDR3 protein: CASRTTASYEQYF

clone size: -
V gene: TRBV5-8
D gene: TRBD1
J gene: TRBJ2-6
CDR3 DNA: TGTGCCAGCTGGGGACAGGGCTACCCTGGGGCCAACGTCCTGACTTTC
CDR3 protein: CASWGQGYPGANVLTF

clone size: few
V gene: TRBV6-5
D gene: -
J gene: TRBJ2-1
CDR3 DNA: TGTGCCAGCAGGTACCTGGGGGGACAGAAGAGGATGGGGCAGTTCTTC
CDR3 protein: CASRYLGGQKRMGQFF

clone size: -
V gene: TRBV9
D gene: -
J gene: TRBJ1-3
CDR3 DNA: TGTGCCAGCAGCGTAGCTTCCAGGGCAGTTGGAAACACCATATATTTT
CDR3 protein: CASSVASRAVGNTIYF

clone size: -
V gene: TRBV28
D gene: TRBD1
J gene: TRBJ1-5
CDR3 DNA: TGTGCCAGCACCCTGGCCGGGACAGGCTATCAGCCCCAGCATTTT
CDR3 protein: CASTLAGTGYQPQHF

clone size: -
V gene: TRBV6-5
D gene: -
J gene: TRBJ1-1
CDR3 DNA: TGTGCCAGCAGTTACTCTAAGGGGTCAACTGAAGCTTTCTTT
CDR3 protein: CASSYSKGSTEAFF

clone size: once
V gene: TRBV9
D gene: TRBD2
J gene: TRBJ2-1
CDR3 DNA: TGTGCCAGCAGCGGCCCCCAGCGGGAGGGCCACAATGAGCAGTTCTTC
CDR3 protein: CASSGPQREGHNEQFF

clone size: -
V gene: TRBV27
D gene: -
J gene: TRBJ2-7
CDR3 DNA: TGTGCCAGCAGTTTAGAGCCCGCCAGGGAGTACTTC
CDR3 protein: CASSLEPAREYF

clone size: -
V gene: TRBV5-4
D gene: -
J gene: TRBJ2-7
CDR3 DNA: TGTGCCAGCAGCTCCCCGGGGTTAGGAACCTACGAGCAGTACTTC
CDR3 protein: CASSSPGLGTYEQYF

clone size: -
V gene: TRBV28
D gene: -
J gene: TRBJ2-5
CDR3 DNA: TGTGCCAGCGGAGGCGAGAGCCCAGAGACCCAGTACTTC
CDR3 protein: CASGGESPETQYF

clone size: -
V gene: TRBV5-1
D gene: -
J gene: TRBJ1-3
CDR3 DNA: TGCGCCAGCAGCAGGGGCCTACGAAACACCATATATTTT
CDR3 protein: CASSRGLRNTIYF

clone size: -
V gene: TRBV5-1
D gene: TRBD1
J gene: TRBJ1-5
CDR3 DNA: TGCGCCAGCAGCTTGGAGGGGCGCCAGGGGGATCAGCCCCAGCATTTT
CDR3 protein: CASSLEGRQGDQPQHF

clone size: -
V gene: TRBV4-2
D gene: -
J gene: TRBJ2-2
CDR3 DNA: TGTGCCAGCAGCCCCCCTAGCCTCGGGGAGCTGTTTTTT
CDR3 protein: CASSPPSLGELFF

clone size: -
V gene: TRBV7-9
D gene: -
J gene: TRBJ1-1
CDR3 DNA: TGTGCCAGCAGCTTAGCGACAGACGGTGAAGCTTTCTTT
CDR3 protein: CASSLATDGEAFF

clone size: -
V gene: TRBV9
D gene: -
J gene: TRBJ2-1
CDR3 DNA: TGTGCCAGCAGTCCCCGGACAGCAATATTATCCTACAATGAGCAGTTCTTC
CDR3 protein: CASSPRTAILSYNEQFF

clone size: -
V gene: TRBV6-1
D gene: TRBD1
J gene: TRBJ2-7
CDR3 DNA: TGTGCCAGCAGTGTCCGGGACAGTACCTACGAGCAGTACTTC
CDR3 protein: CASSVRDSTYEQYF

clone size: -
V gene: TRBV30
D gene: -
J gene: TRBJ2-5
CDR3 DNA: TGTGCCTGGAGTGTAAGGGGGCTAGCGTACCAAGAGACCCAGTACTTC
CDR3 protein: CAWSVRGLAYQETQYF

clone size: -
V gene: TRBV7-6
D gene: TRBD2
J gene: TRBJ2-6
CDR3 DNA: TGTGCCAGCAGCTCCTTACGCGGGAGTAGTAACGCCAACGTCCTGACTTTC
CDR3 protein: CASSSLRGSSNANVLTF

clone size: few
V gene: TRBV28
D gene: -
J gene: TRBJ2-1
CDR3 DNA: TGTGCCAGCAGTTTACCCGGGATCAATGAGCAGTTCTTC
CDR3 protein: CASSLPGINEQFF

clone size: -
V gene: TRBV6-5
D gene: -
J gene: TRBJ1-5
CDR3 DNA: TGTGCCAGCAGTTATGGCAGGCGGGGGAGCAATCAGCCCCAGCATTTT
CDR3 protein: CASSYGRRGSNQPQHF

clone size: -
V gene: TRBV7-9
D gene: -
J gene: TRBJ1-2
CDR3 DNA: TGTGCCAGCAGCTTTGAGACAGGCGGAACCTATGGCTACACCTTC
CDR3 protein: CASSFETGGTYGYTF

clone size: -
V gene: TRBV2
D gene: TRBD2
J gene: TRBJ2-1
CDR3 DNA: TGTGCCAGCACTAGCGGGGGGTCCTTCTACAATGAGCAGTTCTTC
CDR3 protein: CASTSGGSFYNEQFF

clone size: -
V gene: TRBV11-2
D gene: -
J gene: TRBJ2-4
CDR3 DNA: TGTGCCAGCAGCGCTTCCTACGGAGCCAAAAACATTCAGTACTTC
CDR3 protein: CASSASYGAKNIQYF

clone size: -
V gene: TRBV6-1
D gene: -
J gene: TRBJ1-3
CDR3 DNA: TGTGCCAGCAACCTACAGGGATCTGGAAACACCATATATTTT
CDR3 protein: CASNLQGSGNTIYF

clone size: -
V gene: TRBV6-1
D gene: -
J gene: TRBJ1-5
CDR3 DNA: TGTGCCAGCAGACGGGGGATAGGGCAGCCCCAGCATTTT
CDR3 protein: CASRRGIGQPQHF

clone size: -
V gene: TRBV2
D gene: TRBD1
J gene: TRBJ1-5
CDR3 DNA: TGTGCCAGCAGAAGAAGGGGACAGAGCAATCAGCCCCAGCATTTT
CDR3 protein: CASRRRGQSNQPQHF

clone size: -
V gene: TRBV14
D gene: -
J gene: TRBJ2-7
CDR3 DNA: TGTGCCAGCAGCCAAGTTCGGGGGTCCCCCTACGAGCAGTACTTC
CDR3 protein: CASSQVRGSPYEQYF

clone size: -
V gene: TRBV11-2
D gene: -
J gene: TRBJ1-5
CDR3 DNA: TGTGCCAGCAGTTCATCAGGGATAGTGGATCAGCCCCAGCATTTT
CDR3 protein: CASSSSGIVDQPQHF

clone size: -
V gene: TRBV5-4
D gene: -
J gene: TRBJ1-1
CDR3 DNA: TGTGCCAGCAGCTCTACCTACAGGACGACTGAAGCTTTCTTT
CDR3 protein: CASSSTYRTTEAFF

clone size: once
V gene: TRBV27
D gene: -
J gene: TRBJ1-1
CDR3 DNA: TGTGCCAGTCAGGGTGCTGGAGCTGAAGCTTTCTTT
CDR3 protein: CASQGAGAEAFF

clone size: -
V gene: TRBV5-6
D gene: -
J gene: TRBJ2-7
CDR3 DNA: TGTGCCAGCAGCCAGAATCTGGGGACAACTTACGAGCAGTACTTC
CDR3 protein: CASSQNLGTTYEQYF

clone size: -
V gene: TRBV28
D gene: TRBD1
J gene: TRBJ1-2
CDR3 DNA: TGTGCCAGCACTGAGTCCGGGACAGCTTATGGCTACACCTTC
CDR3 protein: CASTESGTAYGYTF

clone size: -
V gene: TRBV5-1
D gene: TRBD2
J gene: TRBJ2-7
CDR3 DNA: TGCGCCAGCAGCCCGGGACTAGCGGGGCGATCCTACGAGCAGTACTTC
CDR3 protein: CASSPGLAGRSYEQYF

clone size: -
V gene: TRBV11-2
D gene: TRBD2
J gene: TRBJ2-2
CDR3 DNA: TGTGCCAGCAGCTCCCGACTAGCGGGAGGTACAATGAACACCGGGGAGCTGTTTTTT
CDR3 protein: CASSSRLAGGTMNTGELFF

clone size: -
V gene: TRBV27
D gene: -
J gene: TRBJ1-5
CDR3 DNA: TGTGCCAGCAGTTCAAGGGAGTCTAGCAATCAGCCCCAGCATTTT
CDR3 protein: CASSSRESSNQPQHF

clone size: -
V gene: TRBV28
D gene: TRBD1
J gene: TRBJ2-7
CDR3 DNA: TGTGCCAGCAGCACCAGGGGGCTTAACTACGAGCAGTACTTC
CDR3 protein: CASSTRGLNYEQYF

clone size: -
V gene: TRBV2
D gene: -
J gene: TRBJ1-6
CDR3 DNA: TGTGCCAGCAGTCCTTTCAGGAATTCACCCCTCCACTTT
CDR3 protein: CASSPFRNSPLHF

clone size: -
V gene: TRBV27
D gene: -
J gene: TRBJ1-5
CDR3 DNA: TGTGCCAGCAGCTCCTTGGCGGGGGCCGCTCAGCCCCAGCATTTT
CDR3 protein: CASSSLAGAAQPQHF

clone size: once
V gene: TRBV6-1
D gene: -
J gene: TRBJ2-5
CDR3 DNA: TGTGCCAGCAGACTTCAGGGAAAGGAGGGAGAGACCCAGTACTTC
CDR3 protein: CASRLQGKEGETQYF

clone size: -
V gene: TRBV19
D gene: -
J gene: TRBJ1-2
CDR3 DNA: TGTGCCACTTACACGGGAGGGGTCGGCTACACCTTC
CDR3 protein: CATYTGGVGYTF

clone size: -
V gene: TRBV5-6
D gene: -
J gene: TRBJ1-1
CDR3 DNA: TGTGCCAGCAGCTTTGGGGCCGACACTGAAGCTTTCTTT
CDR3 protein: CASSFGADTEAFF

clone size: once
V gene: TRBV2
D gene: TRBD1
J gene: TRBJ1-1
CDR3 DNA: TGTGCCAGCAGCGCGGACAGGGCCCTGCCTGAAGCTTTCTTT
CDR3 protein: CASSADRALPEAFF

clone size: -
V gene: TRBV5-1
D gene: -
J gene: TRBJ2-1
CDR3 DNA: TGCGCCAGCAGCTTGGCCGGGACACAACTCTTCCATACCAATGAGCAGTTCTTC
CDR3 protein: CASSLAGTQLFHTNEQFF

clone size: -
V gene: TRBV27
D gene: -
J gene: TRBJ1-4
CDR3 DNA: TGTGCCAGCAGTCCTCGGGTGGGAGGCGAAAAACTGTTTTTT
CDR3 protein: CASSPRVGGEKLFF

clone size: -
V gene: TRBV25-1
D gene: TRBD1
J gene: TRBJ2-5
CDR3 DNA: TGTGCCAGCAGTGATCCGGGACAGTACCAAGAGACCCAGTACTTC
CDR3 protein: CASSDPGQYQETQYF

clone size: -
V gene: TRBV27
D gene: TRBD2
J gene: TRBJ2-3
CDR3 DNA: TGTGCCAGCAGTGAGGGACTAGCGGGTCCAGATACGCAGTATTTT
CDR3 protein: CASSEGLAGPDTQYF

clone size: once
V gene: TRBV27
D gene: -
J gene: TRBJ2-7
CDR3 DNA: TGTGCCAGCAGTTTAAGGGTCAGGGCCCTCTACGAGCAGTACTTC
CDR3 protein: CASSLRVRALYEQYF

clone size: -
V gene: TRBV6-1
D gene: -
J gene: TRBJ2-3
CDR3 DNA: TGTGCCAGCAGTGACGTCAGACTACCCAGAAGCACAGATACGCAGTATTTT
CDR3 protein: CASSDVRLPRSTDTQYF

clone size: -
V gene: TRBV29-1
D gene: TRBD1
J gene: TRBJ2-7
CDR3 DNA: TGCAGCGTTCGGACAGGGGTCTACGAGCAGTACTTC
CDR3 protein: CSVRTGVYEQYF

clone size: -
V gene: TRBV2
D gene: TRBD2
J gene: TRBJ2-1
CDR3 DNA: TGTGCCAGCATCCTTCGGACTAGCGGGACCGACAATGAGCAGTTCTTC
CDR3 protein: CASILRTSGTDNEQFF

clone size: -
V gene: TRBV19
D gene: TRBD1
J gene: TRBJ2-7
CDR3 DNA: TGTGCCAGTAGCGTCATTCAGGGGGTACTCTACGAGCAGTACTTC
CDR3 protein: CASSVIQGVLYEQYF

clone size: -
V gene: TRBV30
D gene: TRBD2
J gene: TRBJ2-1
CDR3 DNA: TGTGCCTGGAAAGGTAGCGGGGGGGCCTACAATGAGCAGTTCTTC
CDR3 protein: CAWKGSGGAYNEQFF

clone size: once
V gene: TRBV2
D gene: TRBD1
J gene: TRBJ1-4
CDR3 DNA: TGTGCCAGCAGCCGGGACAGGGGAGATGAAAAACTGTTTTTT
CDR3 protein: CASSRDRGDEKLFF

clone size: -
V gene: TRBV6-6
D gene: -
J gene: TRBJ2-7
CDR3 DNA: TGTGCCAGCAGTTACCAAGGGAAAGGGGACGAGCAGTACTTC
CDR3 protein: CASSYQGKGDEQYF

clone size: -
V gene: TRBV5-5
D gene: -
J gene: TRBJ1-1
CDR3 DNA: TGTGCCAGCAGCAATACAGAATACACTGAAGCTTTCTTT
CDR3 protein: CASSNTEYTEAFF